This T cell receptor (beta chain) originates from a study of blood T cell repertoires in COVID-19. Turning to the study itself: PBMCs, B-cell-depleted T cells, or T cells were the source of the cDNA or gDNA that made up the material.

Trimming took off 5 bases at V and 3 bases at J, with 9 bases between the two ends. Looked up from germline, CDR1 is SGHDT and CDR2 is YYEEEE. This CDR3 region has 13 residues. Profiling relied on immunoSEQ multiplex PCR, and the TCRdb table lists in-frame clones only, not all of them. This table holds about 49,000 clones, 65% to 90% found once. This clone came up a few times. Sequencing input: peripheral blood. The chain employs TRBV5-6 and TRBJ2-1; D call uncertain. The clonotype comes from a woman in her fifties or sixties with acute or convalescent COVID-19. CDR3 DNA: TGTGCCAGCAGTACCGGTAGCTACAATGAGCAGTTCTTC. Residues: CASSTGSYNEQFF.